What follows are 28 T cell receptor beta chains derived from one specimen sequenced in a study of blood T cell repertoires in COVID-19. Measured with immunoSEQ multiplex PCR; TCRdb has only the in-frame clones, and not every one. The table has some 250,000 clones, 85% to 90% seen once; the top ten hold around 15%. The specimen was PBMCs or T cells enriched from blood (not recorded which). Every receptor here comes from a man younger than 30 who had recovered from COVID-19.

This chain uses TRBV30 with TRBJ1-5, with 11 bases matching TRBD1. Germline V gives CDR1 GTSNPN, CDR2 SVGIG (reference sequence). The CDR3 extends over 21 amino acids. Unmatched junction bases numbered 17, after V lost 0 bases and J lost 1 base. The CDR3 loop is CAWSVVDSGTGGYWSNQPQHF. In DNA, the CDR3 is TGTGCCTGGAGTGTAGTCGATTCGGGGACAGGGGGGTATTGGAGCAATCAGCCCCAGCATTTT.

The chain combines TRBV10-3 with TRBJ2-7; 10 bases align to TRBD2. V was clipped by 6 bases and J by 2 bases; unmatched bases: 1. CDR1 is ENHRY and CDR2 is SYGVKD in the germline V gene. CDR3 length equals 13 residues. The CDR3 DNA is TGTGCCATCAGCCTAGCGGGAGCCTACGAGCAGTACTTC. Its translation is CAISLAGAYEQYF.

V gene TRBV27 combines with J gene TRBJ1-3; 7 bases are shared with TRBD1. Germline CDR1 reads MNHEY; CDR2 reads SMNVEV (reference sequence). CDR3 length: 13 residues. V shed 8 bases, J shed 3 bases, and the junction held 4 bases outside the gene matches. CDR3 bases: TGTGCCAGCGGGACAGCATATGGAAACACCATATATTTT. Its protein is CASGTAYGNTIYF.

The chain links TRBV5-1 to TRBJ2-1; possibly TRBD1 for D (6 bases). The CDR3 spans 15 residues. Trimming cost V 3 bases and J 3 bases, with 13 bases left between them. Per the germline V gene, CDR1 is SGHRS and CDR2 is YFSETQ. The CDR3 coding sequence is TGCGCCAGCAGCTACCGGGACATAATCTACAATGAGCAGTTCTTC. Translated: CASSYRDIIYNEQFF.

In DNA, the CDR3 is TGCGCCAGCAGACCCGCCGGGACAGGGGTTTACCGGCAGTTCTTC. Translation: CASRPAGTGVYRQFF. The chain recombines TRBV5-1 with TRBJ2-1; 10 bases map to TRBD1. Germline loops: CDR1 SGHRS, CDR2 YFSETQ. The ends lost 5 bases at V and 12 bases at J; junction bases unmatched: 14. This CDR3 region has 15 residues.

V is TRBV7-9 and J is TRBJ2-3; 7 nucleotides agree with TRBD2. Germline values: CDR1 SEHNR, CDR2 FQNEAQ (reference sequence). The CDR3 spans 17 residues. V lost 1 base, J lost 0 bases, and 7 bases stayed unmatched. CDR3 protein: CASSLDPSGSSTDTQYF. In nucleotides, the CDR3 is TGTGCCAGCAGCTTAGACCCTAGCGGATCTAGCACAGATACGCAGTATTTT.

This chain's CDR3 is CASSLDQGTDKVSYNEQFF. CDR3 nucleotide sequence: TGTGCCAGCAGCTTAGATCAGGGGACAGACAAAGTCTCCTACAATGAGCAGTTCTTC. The chain has TRBV11-3 and TRBJ2-1; 7 nucleotides agree with TRBD1. V shed 0 bases and J 0 bases; nucleotides not matched to a gene: 11. Germline values: CDR1 SGHNT, CDR2 YENEEA. The CDR3 consists of 19 residues.

The V gene is TRBV28, the J gene TRBJ1-5; D call uncertain. V gave up 2 bases and J gave up 5 bases, with 10 bases separating them. The CDR3 sequence is 14 residues long. Germline assignment: CDR1 MDHEN and CDR2 SYDVKM. The CDR3 sequence is CASSLGQLDQPQHF. Written as DNA, the CDR3 is TGTGCCAGCAGTTTAGGCCAGCTAGATCAGCCCCAGCATTTT. Based on the CDR3 plus reference TRBV28 and TRBJ1-5, the full variable domain is DVKVTQSSRYLVKRTGEKVFLECVQDMDHENMFWYRQDPGLGLRLIYFSYDVKMKEKGDIPEGYSVSREKKERFSLILESASTNQTSMYLCASSLGQLDQPQHFGDGTRLSIL.

The chain combines TRBV7-2 with TRBJ1-4; D might be TRBD1 (5 bases). The germline gives CDR1 SGHTA, CDR2 FQGNSA. The V end lost 3 bases, the J end lost 8 bases, and 13 bases lay between the germline ends. The CDR3 consists of 14 residues. The CDR3 spells CASSLQGGKEKLFF. CDR3 DNA: TGTGCCAGCAGCTTGCAGGGCGGCAAGGAAAAACTGTTTTTT.

This chain connects TRBV7-8 to TRBJ1-4; D is possibly TRBD1 (6 bases). The germline V and J ends were trimmed by 5 bases and 2 bases, with 12 bases remaining between them. The CDR3 extends over 15 amino acids. Germline CDR1 reads SGHVS; CDR2 reads FQNEAQ. CDR3 region: CASSHYRVTNEKLFF. The CDR3 DNA follows: TGTGCCAGCAGCCATTACAGGGTCACTAATGAAAAACTGTTTTTT.

The V call is TRBV7-9, the J call TRBJ1-2; TRBD1 might be the D (5 bases). The V gene lost 2 bases and the J gene lost 0 bases, with 13 bases spanning the gap. CDR1 is SEHNR, CDR2 FQNEAQ, per germline (reference sequence). The CDR3 spans 16 residues. The DNA of the CDR3 is TGTGCCAGCAGCTTATCAGGGCGCATTACTAACTATGGCTACACCTTC. Translating gives CASSLSGRITNYGYTF. The entire variable domain, with the rest obtained from reference TRBV7-9 and TRBJ1-2, is as follows: DTGVSQNPRHKITKRGQNVTFRCDPISEHNRLYWYRQTLGQGPEFLTYFQNEAQLEKSRLLSDRFSAERPKGSFSTLEIQRTEQGDSAMYLCASSLSGRITNYGYTFGSGTRLTVV.

The chain links TRBV19 to TRBJ2-1; TRBD1 matches at 8 bases. The CDR3 sequence is 14 residues long. Germline V gene lookup returns CDR1 LNHDA and CDR2 SQIVND (reference sequence). V dropped 6 bases and J dropped 7; count of bases not matched to a gene: 8. Written as DNA, the CDR3 is TGTGCCAGTAGGCCAGCGACAGGGGCGAATGAGCAGTTCTTC. It codes for CASRPATGANEQFF.

V is TRBV7-9 and J is TRBJ2-5, with D perhaps TRBD1 (5 bases). This CDR3 is built from 15 residues. The V end lost 8 bases, the J end lost 5 bases, and 21 bases lay between the germline ends. Germline values: CDR1 SEHNR, CDR2 FQNEAQ (reference sequence). This CDR3 is CASVPERGPTETQYF. CDR3 sequence (DNA): TGTGCCAGCGTCCCTGAAAGGGGCCCCACGGAGACCCAGTACTTC.

This sequence joins TRBV6-5 and TRBJ1-2, with D maybe TRBD1 (5 bases). Germline loops: CDR1 MNHEY, CDR2 SVGAGI. Between the trimmed V and J ends, which lost 10 bases and 4 bases, there was a span of 16 bases. The CDR3 totals 13 residues. The CDR3 sequence is CATQQDLSYGYTF. CDR3 coding DNA: TGTGCCACACAACAGGATCTTTCCTATGGCTACACCTTC.

This clone was recorded a few times. This chain joins TRBV7-2 and TRBJ2-7, with D perhaps TRBD1 (6 bases). There are 15 residues in the CDR3. The germline gives CDR1 SGHTA, CDR2 FQGNSA. Trimming stripped 8 bases from V and 2 bases from J, with 19 bases between. CDR3 in DNA: TGTGCCAGCGCTGATCACAGGGCTCCTCCCTACGAGCAGTACTTC. Encoded protein: CASADHRAPPYEQYF.

The rearrangement uses TRBV11-3 and TRBJ2-7, with a possible D match to TRBD2 (7 bases). CDR3 length: 15 residues. V dropped 3 bases and J dropped 2 bases, with 14 bases sitting between them. CDR1 SGHNT and CDR2 YENEEA come from the germline V gene. The chain's CDR3 is CASSLEQGGTYEQYF. The CDR3 DNA sequence: TGTGCCAGCAGCTTGGAACAGGGAGGGACCTACGAGCAGTACTTC.

This chain connects TRBV18 to TRBJ1-2; possible D gene TRBD1, 5 bases. In germline, CDR1 is KGHSH, CDR2 LQKENI. The V and J ends lost 2 bases and 7 bases respectively, with 11 bases between them. This CDR3 has 13 residues. CDR3 DNA sequence: TGTGCCAGCTCACCAGGCGGGGCTCCTGGCTACACCTTC. Its translation is CASSPGGAPGYTF.

This clone was observed a handful of times. This chain links TRBV4-1 with TRBJ2-7, with D possibly being TRBD2 (6 bases). CDR3 length: 15 amino acids. Germline V gives CDR1 MGHRA, CDR2 YSYEKL. Trimming took 3 bases from V and 1 from J, leaving 13 bases between them. The CDR3 here is CASSQKMGGSYEQYF. The CDR3 region has the DNA TGCGCCAGCAGCCAGAAGATGGGGGGTTCCTACGAGCAGTACTTC.

As regards this clone: Additional DNA sequences in this sample encode the identical CDR3. The chain joins TRBV9 to TRBJ2-1; 11 positions agree with TRBD2. With 0 bases clipped from V and 6 bases from J, the junction kept 5 bases outside the gene matches. CDR3 length: 16 residues. Germline V gene data show CDR1 as SGDLS and CDR2 as YYNGEE. CDR3: CASSVGGLAGGNEQFF. DNA of the CDR3: TGTGCCAGCAGCGTAGGTGGGCTAGCGGGGGGCAATGAGCAGTTCTTC.

The chain has TRBV5-1 and TRBJ2-5, with TRBD2 matching 9 bases. In germline, CDR1 is SGHRS, CDR2 YFSETQ. This CDR3 comprises 16 residues. V shed 0 bases, J shed 1 base, and the junction held 4 bases outside the gene matches. The CDR3 nucleotides are TGCGCCAGCAGCTTGGAGGTAGCGGGGGTCCAAGAGACCCAGTACTTC. It translates to CASSLEVAGVQETQYF.

A single count supports this clone. CDR3 protein: CASSSDRGLYGYTF. CDR3 nucleotides: TGTGCCAGCAGCTCTGACAGGGGGCTCTATGGCTACACCTTC. The chain is built from TRBV7-9 and TRBJ1-2; TRBD1 matches at 10 bases. The CDR3 is 14 amino acids. J gave up 4 bases and V 4 bases, and 3 bases lay outside the gene matches. Germline V gene lookup returns CDR1 SEHNR and CDR2 FQNEAQ (reference sequence).

The rearrangement links TRBV10-1 to TRBJ2-3; 12 nucleotides agree with TRBD2. The V and J ends lost 5 bases and 2 bases, in that order; junction bases with no gene match: 5. Germline lookup yields CDR1 WNHNN and CDR2 SYGVQD (reference sequence). The CDR3 has 16 amino acids. CDR3 residues: CASSRLAGDLTDTQYF. CDR3 in DNA: TGCGCCAGCAGTCGACTAGCGGGGGACCTCACAGATACGCAGTATTTT.

The J gene is TRBJ1-1, the V gene TRBV27; a possible D gene is TRBD1 (5 bases). The CDR3 runs to 14 residues. The V gene lost 2 bases and the J gene lost 5 bases, with 12 bases spanning the gap. Germline CDR1 and CDR2: MNHEY and SMNVEV (reference sequence). DNA for the CDR3: TGTGCCAGCAGTTTAACTCGGGGGGGAACTGAAGCTTTCTTT. Its protein is CASSLTRGGTEAFF.

This rearrangement joins TRBV27 to TRBJ1-1, with D uncertain. CDR1 MNHEY and CDR2 SMNVEV come from the germline V gene (reference sequence). Trimming cost V 8 bases and J 1 base, with 14 bases left between them. The CDR3 covers 14 residues. CDR3 amino acids: CASRYTQRNTEAFF. The DNA for the CDR3 is TGTGCCAGCCGATATACACAGAGGAACACTGAAGCTTTCTTT.

V and J are TRBV18 and TRBJ2-5; 7 bases agree with TRBD1. Trimming removed 3 bases from V and 5 bases from J; junction bases left unmatched: 6. CDR1 is KGHSH, CDR2 LQKENI, per germline. The CDR3 extends over 14 amino acids. Here the CDR3 reads CASSPTGSAETQYF. The CDR3 coding sequence is TGTGCCAGCTCACCGACAGGGTCGGCTGAGACCCAGTACTTC.

V and J are TRBV27 and TRBJ2-3; D gene ambiguous. CDR1 MNHEY and CDR2 SMNVEV come from the germline V gene (reference sequence). V dropped 5 bases and J dropped 1 base, with 4 bases sitting between them. The CDR3 has 12 residues. CDR3 loop: CASSPGTDTQYF. The DNA of the CDR3 is TGTGCCAGCAGTCCAGGCACAGATACGCAGTATTTT.

This chain connects TRBV5-4 to TRBJ2-7; 7 bases are a match to TRBD2. Germline values: CDR1 SGHNT, CDR2 YYREEE (reference sequence). The CDR3 runs to 9 residues. The DNA of the CDR3 is TGTGCCAGCAGCGGCGGGGAGGGCGTC. This translates into CASSGGEGV.

This rearrangement joins TRBV5-6 to TRBJ2-5, with TRBD1 matching over 8 bases. This CDR3 has 15 residues. Trimming removed 4 bases from V and 5 bases from J; junction bases left unmatched: 10. Germline-derived CDR1 and CDR2 are SGHDT and YYEEEE. The CDR3 loop is CASSLGQGTLETQYF. CDR3 sequence (DNA): TGTGCCAGCAGCCTAGGACAGGGAACCCTCGAGACCCAGTACTTC.